This is a list of T cell receptor beta chains from one sample in a study of cytomegalovirus exposure and HLA in healthy donors. Some clones are missing from TCRdb's copy, which holds only in-frame ones; the method was immunoSEQ multiplex PCR. The data show 150,000 to 200,000 clones, with roughly 70% seen just once and about 3% held by the top ten. Specimen: PBMCs. These receptors originate from a male donor in good health and CMV-seronegative. CDR3s include the opening cysteine and the closing phenylalanine or tryptophan. The D gene is left open where the match is weak. Clone size is shown for a subset of rows, as once, few, many or a class of expanded clone.

J: TRBJ1-2; D: -; V: TRBV2; size: -; DNA: TGTGCCAGCAGCGGCCCGGGCGGGGGTGGCTATGGCTACACCTTC; CDR3: CASSGPGGGGYGYTF
J: TRBJ1-2; D: TRBD1; V: TRBV6-5; size: -; DNA: TGTGCCAGCAGCCCGGACAGGGGGCGGAGTGGCTACACCTTC; CDR3: CASSPDRGRSGYTF
J: TRBJ1-1; D: -; V: TRBV4-1; size: few; DNA: TGCGCCAGCAGCCAAGATTGGGGGGGTTGGGGACCAATGAACACTGAAGCTTTCTTT; CDR3: CASSQDWGGWGPMNTEAFF
J: TRBJ2-2; D: TRBD2; V: TRBV19; size: -; DNA: TGTGCCAGTAGAGTAGCGGGGGGGTCCGGGGAGCTGTTTTTT; CDR3: CASRVAGGSGELFF
J: TRBJ2-7; D: -; V: TRBV10-3; size: -; DNA: TGTGCCATCAGTGAGCCTACGGCGGTCATGGCTCCTGGCGAGCAGTACTTC; CDR3: CAISEPTAVMAPGEQYF
J: TRBJ2-1; D: TRBD2; V: TRBV10-3; size: -; DNA: TGTGCCATCAGTGAGTCTCTGCGGGGGGGCTGGAATGAGCAGTTCTTC; CDR3: CAISESLRGGWNEQFF
J: TRBJ1-5; D: TRBD1; V: TRBV7-9; size: -; DNA: TGTGCCAGCAGCCTCAGTGGGACAGGTGGATTCAATCAGCCCCAGCATTTT; CDR3: CASSLSGTGGFNQPQHF
J: TRBJ2-4; D: TRBD1; V: TRBV15; size: -; DNA: TGTGCCACCAGCAGGGAAACCGGGACAGGGAATCTAGCCAAAAACATTCAGTACTTC; CDR3: CATSRETGTGNLAKNIQYF
J: TRBJ1-4; D: TRBD1; V: TRBV7-2; size: -; DNA: TGTGCCAGCAGCTTAGGAGAGGGGGCTACCCTTAATGAAAAACTGTTTTTT; CDR3: CASSLGEGATLNEKLFF
J: TRBJ1-1; D: -; V: TRBV6-1; size: -; DNA: TGTGCCAGCAGTGAATATTCCAACACTGAAGCTTTCTTT; CDR3: CASSEYSNTEAFF
J: TRBJ1-2; D: TRBD1; V: TRBV28; size: -; DNA: TGTGCCAGCAGTTTATCCGGGACAGGGAAGAACTATGGCTACACCTTC; CDR3: CASSLSGTGKNYGYTF